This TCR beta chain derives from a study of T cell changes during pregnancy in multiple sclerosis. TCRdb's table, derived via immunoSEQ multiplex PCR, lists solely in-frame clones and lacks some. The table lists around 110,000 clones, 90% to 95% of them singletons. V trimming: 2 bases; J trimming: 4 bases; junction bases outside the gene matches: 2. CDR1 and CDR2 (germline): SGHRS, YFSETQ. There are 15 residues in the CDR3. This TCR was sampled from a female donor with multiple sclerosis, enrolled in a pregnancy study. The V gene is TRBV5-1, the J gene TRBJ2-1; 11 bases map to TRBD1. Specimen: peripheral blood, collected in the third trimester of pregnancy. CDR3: CASSLGQGAYNEQFF. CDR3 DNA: TGCGCCAGCAGCTTAGGACAGGGGGCTTACAATGAGCAGTTCTTC.